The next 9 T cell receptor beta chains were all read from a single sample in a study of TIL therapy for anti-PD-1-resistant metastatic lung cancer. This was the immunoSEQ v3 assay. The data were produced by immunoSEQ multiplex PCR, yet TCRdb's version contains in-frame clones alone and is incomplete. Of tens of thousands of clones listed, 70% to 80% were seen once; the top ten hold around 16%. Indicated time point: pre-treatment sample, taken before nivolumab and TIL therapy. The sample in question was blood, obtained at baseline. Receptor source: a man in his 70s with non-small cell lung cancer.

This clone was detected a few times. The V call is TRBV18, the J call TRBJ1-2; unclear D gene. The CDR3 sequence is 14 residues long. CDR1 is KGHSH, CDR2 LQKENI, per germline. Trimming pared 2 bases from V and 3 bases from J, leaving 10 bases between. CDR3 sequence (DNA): TGTGCCAGCTCACCAGGCATAAGGGACTATGGCTACACCTTC. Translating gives CASSPGIRDYGYTF.

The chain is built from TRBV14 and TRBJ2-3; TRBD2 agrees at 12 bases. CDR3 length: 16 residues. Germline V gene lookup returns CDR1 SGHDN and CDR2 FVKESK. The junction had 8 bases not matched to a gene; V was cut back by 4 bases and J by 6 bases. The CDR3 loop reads CASSPRLAGEYDTQYF. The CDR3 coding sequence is TGTGCCAGCAGCCCCCGACTAGCGGGAGAATACGATACGCAGTATTTT.

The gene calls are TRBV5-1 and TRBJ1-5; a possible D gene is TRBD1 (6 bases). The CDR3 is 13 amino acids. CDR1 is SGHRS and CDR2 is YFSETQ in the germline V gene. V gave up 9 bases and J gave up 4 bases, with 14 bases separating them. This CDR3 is CANKGGDNQPQHF. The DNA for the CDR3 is TGCGCCAACAAGGGGGGGGATAATCAGCCCCAGCATTTT.

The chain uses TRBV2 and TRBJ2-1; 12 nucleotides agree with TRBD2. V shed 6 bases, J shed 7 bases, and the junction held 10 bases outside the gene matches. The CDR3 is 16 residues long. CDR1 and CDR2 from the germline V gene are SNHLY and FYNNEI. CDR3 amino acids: CASSVKTSGRSNEQFF. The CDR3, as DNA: TGTGCCAGCAGCGTCAAGACTAGCGGGAGATCGAATGAGCAGTTCTTC.

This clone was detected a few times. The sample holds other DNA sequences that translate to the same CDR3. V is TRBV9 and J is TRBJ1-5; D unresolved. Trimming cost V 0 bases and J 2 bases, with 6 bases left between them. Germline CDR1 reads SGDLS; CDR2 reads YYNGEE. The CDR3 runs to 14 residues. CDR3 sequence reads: CASSVDTGNQPQHF. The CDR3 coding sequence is TGTGCCAGCAGCGTAGACACGGGCAATCAGCCCCAGCATTTT.

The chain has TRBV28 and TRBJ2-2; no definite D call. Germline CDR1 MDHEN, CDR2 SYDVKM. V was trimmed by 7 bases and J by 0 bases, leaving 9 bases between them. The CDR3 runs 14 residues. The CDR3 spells CASMNPANTGELFF. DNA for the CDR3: TGTGCCAGCATGAACCCAGCGAACACCGGGGAGCTGTTTTTT.

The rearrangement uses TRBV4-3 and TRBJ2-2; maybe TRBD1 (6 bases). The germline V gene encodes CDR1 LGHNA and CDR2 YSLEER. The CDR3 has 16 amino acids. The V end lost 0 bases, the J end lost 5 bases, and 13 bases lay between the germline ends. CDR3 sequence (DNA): TGCGCCAGCAGCCAAGAGTCAACAGGGCGGACCGGGGAGCTGTTTTTT. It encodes CASSQESTGRTGELFF.

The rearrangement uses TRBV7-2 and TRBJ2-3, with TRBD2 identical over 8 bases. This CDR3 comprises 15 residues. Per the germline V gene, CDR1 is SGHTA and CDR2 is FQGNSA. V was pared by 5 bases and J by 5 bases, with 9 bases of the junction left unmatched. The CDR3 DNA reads TGTGCCAGCAGCCCCCGGACTAGCCGGGGAGATACGCAGTATTTT. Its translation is CASSPRTSRGDTQYF.

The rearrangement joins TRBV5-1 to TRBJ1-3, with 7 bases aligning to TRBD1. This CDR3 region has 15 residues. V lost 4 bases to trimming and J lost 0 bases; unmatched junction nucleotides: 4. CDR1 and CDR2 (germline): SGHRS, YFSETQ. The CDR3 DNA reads TGCGCCAGCAGCCGGGACAGCTCCTCTGGAAACACCATATATTTT. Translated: CASSRDSSSGNTIYF.